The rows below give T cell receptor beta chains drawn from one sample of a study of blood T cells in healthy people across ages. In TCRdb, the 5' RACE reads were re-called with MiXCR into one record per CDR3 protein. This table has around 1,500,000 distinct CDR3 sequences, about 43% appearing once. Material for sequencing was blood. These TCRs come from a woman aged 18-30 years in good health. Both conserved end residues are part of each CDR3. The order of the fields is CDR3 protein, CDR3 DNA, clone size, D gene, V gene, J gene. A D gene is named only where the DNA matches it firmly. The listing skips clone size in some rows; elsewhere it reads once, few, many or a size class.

cdr3_aa: CASSWERGGREQYF
cdr3_nt: TGTGCCAGCAGTTGGGAGCGGGGGGGCCGCGAGCAGTACTTC
clone_size: -
d_call: TRBD2
v_call: TRBV6-6
j_call: TRBJ2-7

cdr3_aa: CSASDSSPLHF
cdr3_nt: TGCAGTGCTAGCGACAGCTCACCCCTCCACTTT
clone_size: -
d_call: -
v_call: TRBV20-1
j_call: TRBJ1-6

cdr3_aa: CASSQGAGQGDEQYF
cdr3_nt: TGCGCCAGCAGCCAGGGGGCGGGACAGGGCGACGAGCAGTACTTC
clone_size: -
d_call: TRBD1
v_call: TRBV4-1
j_call: TRBJ2-7

cdr3_aa: CASSRTGTTAGYEQYF
cdr3_nt: TGTGCCAGCAGCCGCACCGGGACCACAGCGGGCTACGAGCAGTACTTC
clone_size: few
d_call: -
v_call: TRBV28
j_call: TRBJ2-7

cdr3_aa: CASSQEPSGGPVTDTQYF
cdr3_nt: TGCGCCAGCAGCCAAGAGCCTAGCGGGGGGCCAGTCACAGATACGCAGTATTTT
clone_size: -
d_call: TRBD2
v_call: TRBV4-1
j_call: TRBJ2-3

cdr3_aa: CASHPRTSGFTDTQYF
cdr3_nt: TGTGCCAGCCATCCCCGGACTAGCGGTTTCACAGATACGCAGTATTTT
clone_size: -
d_call: TRBD2
v_call: TRBV27
j_call: TRBJ2-3

cdr3_aa: CASSQAGDLNEKLFF
cdr3_nt: TGTGCCAGCAGCCAAGCTGGAGACTTGAATGAAAAACTGTTTTTT
clone_size: once
d_call: -
v_call: TRBV3-1
j_call: TRBJ1-4

cdr3_aa: CSVLSVEGNNEQFF
cdr3_nt: TGCAGCGTTCTGTCTGTCGAGGGTAACAATGAGCAGTTCTTC
clone_size: few
d_call: -
v_call: TRBV29-1
j_call: TRBJ2-1

cdr3_aa: CASSPVEGNNEQFF
cdr3_nt: TGTGCCAGCAGCCCGGTTGAGGGGAACAATGAGCAGTTCTTC
clone_size: -
d_call: -
v_call: TRBV7-9
j_call: TRBJ2-1

cdr3_aa: CASSFSELAYEQYF
cdr3_nt: TGTGCCAGCAGTTTTTCAGAGCTGGCCTACGAGCAGTACTTC
clone_size: few
d_call: -
v_call: TRBV27
j_call: TRBJ2-7

cdr3_aa: CASSLGTSGPGEQYF
cdr3_nt: TGCGCCAGCAGCCTCGGGACTAGCGGTCCGGGGGAGCAGTACTTC
clone_size: -
d_call: TRBD2
v_call: TRBV4-1
j_call: TRBJ2-7

cdr3_aa: CASGLMGQGVGYTF
cdr3_nt: TGTGCCAGCGGCTTGATGGGACAGGGTGTGGGCTACACCTTC
clone_size: -
d_call: TRBD1
v_call: TRBV5-6
j_call: TRBJ1-2

cdr3_aa: CASSFASGRVLETQYF
cdr3_nt: TGTGCCAGCAGTTTTGCTAGCGGGAGGGTCTTGGAGACCCAGTACTTC
clone_size: -
d_call: TRBD2
v_call: TRBV12-3/TRBV12-4
j_call: TRBJ2-5

cdr3_aa: CASGQESGAGNQPQHF
cdr3_nt: TGCGCCAGCGGCCAAGAATCCGGGGCGGGCAATCAGCCCCAGCATTTT
clone_size: -
d_call: -
v_call: TRBV4-1
j_call: TRBJ1-5

cdr3_aa: CASSLDLGQSSYNEQFF
cdr3_nt: TGTGCCAGCAGCTTAGATCTTGGACAGAGCTCCTACAATGAGCAGTTCTTC
clone_size: few
d_call: -
v_call: TRBV11-2
j_call: TRBJ2-1

cdr3_aa: CSADYRGETQYF
cdr3_nt: TGCAGTGCTGACTACCGGGGAGAGACCCAGTACTTC
clone_size: -
d_call: -
v_call: TRBV20-1
j_call: TRBJ2-5

cdr3_aa: CATASPGTSGQRGDTQYF
cdr3_nt: TGTGCCACCGCGTCCCCCGGGACTAGCGGCCAGAGGGGGGATACGCAGTATTTT
clone_size: few
d_call: TRBD2
v_call: TRBV2
j_call: TRBJ2-3

cdr3_aa: CASSRGQGRTSYEQYF
cdr3_nt: TGTGCCAGCAGTCGAGGACAGGGGAGAACCTCCTACGAGCAGTACTTC
clone_size: once
d_call: TRBD1
v_call: TRBV12-3/TRBV12-4
j_call: TRBJ2-7

cdr3_aa: CASSLKSNQPQHF
cdr3_nt: TGTGCCAGCAGTTTAAAGAGCAATCAGCCCCAGCATTTT
clone_size: -
d_call: -
v_call: TRBV27
j_call: TRBJ1-5

cdr3_aa: CASSGLQNSPLHF
cdr3_nt: TGTGCCAGCAGCGGTCTGCAGAATTCACCCCTCCACTTT
clone_size: -
d_call: -
v_call: TRBV9
j_call: TRBJ1-6

cdr3_aa: CASIYDHYGSRGYTF
cdr3_nt: TGTGCCAGCATTTACGACCACTACGGGTCGCGGGGCTACACCTTC
clone_size: -
d_call: -
v_call: TRBV6-6
j_call: TRBJ1-2

cdr3_aa: CASSHRDRTTRRTRNYGYTF
cdr3_nt: TGTGCCAGCAGTCACCGGGACAGAACTACGCGGAGGACAAGGAACTATGGCTACACCTTC
clone_size: -
d_call: TRBD1
v_call: TRBV12-3/TRBV12-4
j_call: TRBJ1-2

cdr3_aa: CASSELKPAGQETQYF
cdr3_nt: TGTGCCAGCAGTGAATTGAAGCCAGCGGGGCAAGAGACCCAGTACTTC
clone_size: -
d_call: TRBD2
v_call: TRBV25-1
j_call: TRBJ2-5

cdr3_aa: CASSLATGTKYSNQPQHF
cdr3_nt: TGCGCCAGCAGCTTGGCCACCGGGACAAAATATAGCAATCAGCCCCAGCATTTT
clone_size: few
d_call: -
v_call: TRBV5-1
j_call: TRBJ1-5

cdr3_aa: CASSEAQGRYNEQFF
cdr3_nt: TGTGCCAGCAGTGAAGCCCAGGGGCGGTACAATGAGCAGTTCTTC
clone_size: once
d_call: -
v_call: TRBV25-1
j_call: TRBJ2-1

cdr3_aa: CASTGTGDQPQHF
cdr3_nt: TGTGCCTCCACCGGGACGGGGGATCAGCCCCAGCATTTT
clone_size: few
d_call: -
v_call: TRBV10-3
j_call: TRBJ1-5

cdr3_aa: CSARGPGTSGNEQFF
cdr3_nt: TGCAGTGCTAGAGGTCCCGGGACTAGCGGCAATGAGCAGTTCTTC
clone_size: few
d_call: TRBD2
v_call: TRBV20-1
j_call: TRBJ2-1

cdr3_aa: CASREAGPRNEQFF
cdr3_nt: TGTGCCAGCAGGGAAGCCGGCCCGAGGAATGAGCAGTTCTTC
clone_size: -
d_call: -
v_call: TRBV21-1
j_call: TRBJ2-1

cdr3_aa: CASSSPVANEKLFF
cdr3_nt: TGCGCCAGCAGCTCTCCGGTCGCCAATGAAAAACTGTTTTTT
clone_size: -
d_call: -
v_call: TRBV4-1
j_call: TRBJ1-4

cdr3_aa: CASSLSGESTDTQYF
cdr3_nt: TGCGCCAGCTCCCTTAGCGGGGAGAGCACAGATACGCAGTATTTT
clone_size: -
d_call: TRBD2
v_call: TRBV5-1
j_call: TRBJ2-3

cdr3_aa: CATSGPGQGNQPQHF
cdr3_nt: TGTGCCACCAGCGGACCGGGACAGGGCAATCAGCCCCAGCATTTT
clone_size: once
d_call: TRBD1
v_call: TRBV15
j_call: TRBJ1-5

cdr3_aa: CASSSSGTAHNGYTF
cdr3_nt: TGTGCCAGCAGTTCATCCGGGACGGCCCATAACGGCTACACCTTC
clone_size: -
d_call: -
v_call: TRBV6-5
j_call: TRBJ1-2

cdr3_aa: CATSRGVQGGRNEQYF
cdr3_nt: TGTGCCACCAGCAGAGGGGTCCAAGGGGGGAGGAACGAGCAGTACTTC
clone_size: -
d_call: -
v_call: TRBV15
j_call: TRBJ2-7

cdr3_aa: CASSRDRVQETQYF
cdr3_nt: TGTGCCAGCAGCCGGGACAGAGTCCAAGAGACCCAGTACTTC
clone_size: few
d_call: TRBD1
v_call: TRBV6-1
j_call: TRBJ2-5

cdr3_aa: CSARVSHEVTDTQYF
cdr3_nt: TGCAGTGCTAGAGTCTCGCATGAGGTCACAGATACGCAGTATTTT
clone_size: -
d_call: -
v_call: TRBV20-1
j_call: TRBJ2-3

cdr3_aa: CASLGEGNGYTF
cdr3_nt: TGTGCCAGCCTAGGGGAGGGAAACGGCTACACCTTC
clone_size: many
d_call: -
v_call: TRBV10-3
j_call: TRBJ1-2

cdr3_aa: CASSLRLAGLTYNEQFF
cdr3_nt: TGTGCCAGCAGCCTACGTTTAGCGGGCCTTACGTACAATGAGCAGTTCTTC
clone_size: few
d_call: TRBD2
v_call: TRBV11-2
j_call: TRBJ2-1

cdr3_aa: CASSEQGILYGYTF
cdr3_nt: TGTGCCAGCAGTGAACAGGGAATTCTCTATGGCTACACCTTC
clone_size: -
d_call: -
v_call: TRBV2
j_call: TRBJ1-2

cdr3_aa: CAISGPPDKAITDTQYF
cdr3_nt: TGTGCCATCAGTGGCCCCCCGGACAAGGCGATCACAGATACGCAGTATTTT
clone_size: -
d_call: -
v_call: TRBV10-3
j_call: TRBJ2-3

cdr3_aa: CASSSWTAQETQYF
cdr3_nt: TGTGCCAGCAGCTCCTGGACAGCTCAGGAGACCCAGTACTTC
clone_size: few
d_call: -
v_call: TRBV7-9
j_call: TRBJ2-5

cdr3_aa: CSARDLRFEETQYF
cdr3_nt: TGCAGTGCTAGAGATCTCCGCTTCGAAGAGACCCAGTACTTC
clone_size: -
d_call: -
v_call: TRBV20-1
j_call: TRBJ2-5

cdr3_aa: CASRGSLNEQFF
cdr3_nt: TGTGCCAGCAGGGGCTCCCTCAATGAGCAGTTCTTC
clone_size: -
d_call: -
v_call: TRBV6-6
j_call: TRBJ2-1

cdr3_aa: CATQLRANEKLFF
cdr3_nt: TGTGCCACCCAACTAAGGGCTAATGAAAAACTGTTTTTT
clone_size: -
d_call: -
v_call: TRBV3-1
j_call: TRBJ1-4

cdr3_aa: CSARTSGLSNEQFF
cdr3_nt: TGCAGTGCTAGGACTTCTGGCCTCTCCAATGAGCAGTTCTTC
clone_size: few
d_call: -
v_call: TRBV20-1
j_call: TRBJ2-1

cdr3_aa: CASSPERSYEQYF
cdr3_nt: TGCGCCAGCAGCCCAGAGAGGTCCTACGAGCAGTACTTC
clone_size: -
d_call: -
v_call: TRBV4-1
j_call: TRBJ2-7

cdr3_aa: CASSDISGRGNTQYF
cdr3_nt: TGTGCCAGCAGCGATATTAGCGGGAGGGGTAATACGCAGTATTTT
clone_size: few
d_call: TRBD2
v_call: TRBV6-1
j_call: TRBJ2-3

cdr3_aa: CAWSGTALYEQYF
cdr3_nt: TGTGCCTGGAGTGGGACAGCGCTCTACGAGCAGTACTTC
clone_size: -
d_call: -
v_call: TRBV30
j_call: TRBJ2-7

cdr3_aa: CASHGGGEAFF
cdr3_nt: TGTGCCAGCCATGGGGGGGGTGAAGCTTTCTTT
clone_size: -
d_call: -
v_call: TRBV2
j_call: TRBJ1-1

cdr3_aa: CASSKDLVGAFF
cdr3_nt: TGCGCCAGCAGCAAAGATCTTGTTGGAGCTTTCTTT
clone_size: -
d_call: -
v_call: TRBV4-1
j_call: TRBJ1-1

cdr3_aa: CASSFSAGDSYEQYF
cdr3_nt: TGTGCCAGCAGTTTCTCGGCGGGGGACTCCTACGAGCAGTACTTC
clone_size: once
d_call: TRBD2
v_call: TRBV6-2/TRBV6-3
j_call: TRBJ2-7

cdr3_aa: CSAPPGSNEQFF
cdr3_nt: TGCAGTGCTCCACCGGGATCAAATGAGCAGTTCTTC
clone_size: -
d_call: -
v_call: TRBV20-1
j_call: TRBJ2-1

cdr3_aa: CASSDQVDTQYF
cdr3_nt: TGTGCCAGCAGTGACCAGGTGGATACGCAGTATTTT
clone_size: -
d_call: -
v_call: TRBV25-1
j_call: TRBJ2-3

cdr3_aa: CSALRIGHGYTF
cdr3_nt: TGCAGCGCCCTGAGAATAGGCCATGGCTACACCTTC
clone_size: -
d_call: -
v_call: TRBV29-1
j_call: TRBJ1-2